What follows are 13 T cell receptor beta chains derived from one specimen sequenced in a study of blood T cells in healthy people across ages (dated by TCRdb to between 2015 and 2017). The library was produced with 5' RACE. Sequencer: Illumina HiSeq 2500. A second about 7 to 11 cycle PCR used a sample-barcoded 5' primer and a J-beta primer mix. In-frame beta chains were kept once TCRdb had trimmed the public reads at Q25 with fastp and called clones with MiXCR. Here each entry gathers all rows of one CDR3 protein and keeps the most common genes and DNA. Present in this sample are around 780,000 distinct CDR3 sequences, about 61% of which were seen just once. The ten top clones hold around a quarter of the sample. Input material: blood. Receptors were obtained from a man between 40 and 49 years old in good health.

The table lists this clonotype with many counts. The V and J genes are TRBV5-6 and TRBJ2-1, with D unclear. Germline CDR1 is SGHDT and CDR2 is YYEEEE. Trimming shortened V by 2 bases and J by 12 bases, and 12 bases separated the two germline ends. The CDR3 is 12 residues long. The CDR3 here is CASSFSTERQFF. In nucleotides, the CDR3 is TGTGCCAGCAGCTTCTCGACGGAAAGGCAGTTCTTC.

The chain combines TRBV7-2 with TRBJ2-3; D possibly corresponds to TRBD2 (5 bases). Germline V CDR1 and CDR2: SGHTA, FQGNSA. V was trimmed by 5 bases and J by 12 bases, leaving 18 bases between them. The CDR3 runs to 13 residues. CDR3 protein: CASSPSGFLGQYF. The CDR3 DNA reads as TGTGCCAGCAGCCCTTCGGGGTTTTTGGGTCAGTATTTT.

J is TRBJ2-3 and V is TRBV7-8, with D perhaps TRBD2 (5 bases). The germline CDR1 and CDR2 sequences are SGHVS and FQNEAQ. V lost 2 bases, J lost 0 bases, and 12 bases lay in between. There are 16 residues in the CDR3. Here the CDR3 reads CASSLMPGDSTDTQYF. Here the CDR3 DNA reads TGTGCCAGCAGCTTAATGCCCGGGGATAGCACAGATACGCAGTATTTT.

The chain recombines TRBV27 with TRBJ2-4, with TRBD2 as a possible D gene (5 bases). CDR3 length: 13 amino acids. Germline V gene sequence: CDR1 MNHEY, CDR2 SMNVEV (reference sequence). Trimming took 6 bases from V and 15 from J, leaving 21 bases between them. The CDR3 reads CASSQTLEAWAYF. As DNA, the CDR3 is TGTGCCAGCAGCCAGACTTTGGAGGCATGGGCGTACTTC.

V is TRBV6-5 and J is TRBJ2-1; D possibly corresponds to TRBD2 (6 bases). The J call is uncertain, as TRBJ2-7 better fits the DNA end. Per the germline V gene, CDR1 is MNHEY and CDR2 is SVGAGI. The CDR3 consists of 16 residues. The CDR3 region is CASSYLGGVWGNEQYF. The CDR3 coding sequence is TGTGCCAGCAGTTACCTCGGGGGAGTCTGGGGGAATGAGCAGTACTTC.

The chain combines TRBV4-1 with TRBJ2-5; D unresolved. V was pared by 1 base and J by 13 bases, with 13 bases between. In germline, CDR1 is MGHRA, CDR2 YSYEKL. This CDR3 region has 12 residues. The CDR3 coding sequence is TGCGCCAGCAGCCAAGTAGGCGCCGCGCTGTACTTC. Its protein product is CASSQVGAALYF.

CDR3 amino acids: CASSTEGADTQYF. CDR3 coding DNA: TGCGCCAGCAGCACGGAGGGCGCAGATACGCAGTATTTT. The chain couples TRBV5-1 to TRBJ2-3, with D perhaps TRBD2 (6 bases). V was shortened by 4 bases and J by 4 bases, with 10 bases between the two germline ends. The CDR3 consists of 13 residues. The V gene's germline CDR1 is SGHRS and CDR2 YFSETQ.

This clonotype was seen a handful of times. The rearrangement links TRBV6-1 to TRBJ1-6; D is ambiguous. The V end was cut by 1 base, the J end by 10 bases, with 8 bases between. The germline V gene has CDR1 MNHNS and CDR2 SASEGT. CDR3 length: 13 amino acids. CDR3 bases: TGTGCCAGCAGTGAAGATCGGGGATCACCCCTCCACTTT. It specifies CASSEDRGSPLHF.

This sequence joins TRBV12-3 or TRBV12-4 and TRBJ2-3, with 8 bases identical to TRBD2. This CDR3 is built from 15 residues. V gave up 7 bases and J gave up 5 bases; unmatched junction bases: 11. The CDR3: CASTEGLEVGDTQYF. DNA for the CDR3: TGTGCCAGCACCGAGGGACTAGAGGTTGGAGATACGCAGTATTTT.

V gene TRBV28 combines with J gene TRBJ2-1, with 13 bases aligning to TRBD2. Germline CDR1 is MDHEN and CDR2 is SYDVKM. There are 17 residues in the CDR3. Trimming cost V 2 bases and J 5 bases; bases outside gene matches: 6. CDR3 DNA: TGTGCCAGCAGTTTACTTATCGGACTAGCGGGAGACAATGAGCAGTTCTTC. Its translation is CASSLLIGLAGDNEQFF.

The gene calls are TRBV10-3 and TRBJ1-1; no definite D call. This CDR3 region has 14 residues. The germline gives CDR1 ENHRY, CDR2 SYGVKD. Trimming stripped 3 bases from V and 1 base from J, with 9 bases between. CDR3 loop: CAISEWEGNTEAFF. DNA of the CDR3: TGTGCCATCAGTGAATGGGAGGGGAACACTGAAGCTTTCTTT.

J is TRBJ2-1 and V is TRBV4-3, with 13 bases matching TRBD2. Trimming cost V 3 bases and J 3 bases; bases outside gene matches: 2. The CDR3 covers 16 residues. CDR1 LGHNA and CDR2 YSLEER come from the germline V gene. Here the CDR3 DNA reads TGCGCCAGCAGCCAGGGACTAGCGGGAAGCTACAATGAGCAGTTCTTC. Its translation is CASSQGLAGSYNEQFF.

The chain's CDR3 is CASSPHIRQLAGEQPQHF. The CDR3 region has the DNA TGTGCCAGCAGCCCGCATATAAGACAGTTGGCCGGGGAACAGCCCCAGCATTTT. The chain joins TRBV5-6 to TRBJ1-5; D is perhaps TRBD1 (5 bases). Trimming took 4 bases from V and 7 from J, leaving 27 bases between them. There are 18 residues in the CDR3. Germline V CDR1 and CDR2: SGHDT, YYEEEE. The full variable domain, in which reference TRBV5-6 and TRBJ1-5 provide the parts outside the CDR3, is DAGVTQSPTHLIKTRGQQVTLRCSPKSGHDTVSWYQQALGQGPQFIFQYYEEEERQRGNFPDRFSGHQFPNYSSELNVNALLLGDSALYLCASSPHIRQLAGEQPQHFGDGTRLSIL.